This T cell receptor (beta chain) comes out of a study of blood T cell repertoires in COVID-19. Overall study context: Specimens from acute and convalescent COVID-19 originated in the United States, Italy and Spain.

Here immunoSEQ multiplex PCR was the method, and the copy in TCRdb shows in-frame clones only, minus some. The sample holds roughly 360,000 clones, roughly four fifths seen once. CDR1 and CDR2 from the germline V gene are SGHTA and FQGNSA. This CDR3 spans 16 amino acids. Germline trimming cut 1 base from V and 6 bases from J; bases unmatched to any gene: 7. Each participant's cohort was designated according to participant-reported clinical history. The sample taken for sequencing was PBMCs or T cells enriched from blood (not recorded which). This receptor was identified in a woman in her 50s who had recovered from COVID-19. The genes are TRBV7-2 and TRBJ2-2; 8 nucleotides line up with TRBD2. In DNA form, the CDR3 reads TGTGCCAGCAGCTTAGGGCTAGCGGGCCTAGCCGGGGAGCTGTTTTTT. Translating gives CASSLGLAGLAGELFF.